This T cell receptor (beta chain) was captured in a study of molecular identifiers for immune sequencing clone quantification. Whole-study findings and limits: Jurkat TCR RNA spiked in from one cell (amid approximately 1 million naive cells) was reportedly detectable.

Sorting was used to obtain naive CD8 T cells (CD8+CD4-CCR7+CD45RA+). In the case of this clonotype: Its antigen is not identified. Sequence at one end of the junction differs from germline and may be a read error.

The germline CDR1 and CDR2 sequences are KGHSH and LQKENI. The CDR3 totals 13 residues. Previously described methods and listed TCR primers were used for bulk TCR libraries. TCRdb ran MiXCR on the PCR reads and lists one entry per CDR3 protein. The sample holds approximately 550,000 distinct CDR3 sequences; 20% to 25% are singletons and the top ten take 0.7% to 0.95%. This chain connects TRBV18 to TRBJ2-7, with D perhaps matching TRBD1 (5 bases). The TCR originated in a human donor in good health. Some libraries in this study had Jurkat cell RNA spiked in. The sequencing sample was made of naive CD8+ T cells from blood, with Jurkat cell RNA spiked in. Subset specified: FACS-sorted CD8+CD4-CCR7+CD45RA+ naive T cells. The DNA of the CDR3 is TGTGCCAGCACACCCGACAGCTCCTACGAGCAGTACTTC. Encoded protein: CASTPDSSYEQYF. The variable domain in full, completed from reference TRBV18 and TRBJ2-7, reads NAGVMQNPRHLVRRRGQEARLRCSPMKGHSHVYWYRQLPEEGLKFMVYLQKENIIDESGMPKERFSAEFPKEGPSILRIQQVVRGDSAAYFCASTPDSSYEQYFGPGTRLTVT.